These 14 T cell receptor beta chains were all obtained from the same sample, sequenced in a study of T-cell memory formation after mild COVID-19. TCRdb independently ran MiXCR on the 5' RACE reads; one entry per CDR3 protein. Of approximately 100,000 distinct CDR3 sequences listed, around 27% are singletons. Sequenced sample: PBMCs or a T cell subset sorted from them (not recorded which). Source of these receptors: a man aged 18 to 29 who had mild COVID-19 (a few samples of this study predate the infection). Cell type and time point are not known.

This clonotype has only a few counts. Written as DNA, the CDR3 is TGTGCCAGCAGCCAAGAGCAGCGACAGGGGGCCTACGAGCAGTACTTC. Translating it yields CASSQEQRQGAYEQYF. The V and J genes are TRBV3-1 and TRBJ2-7; 9 bases align to TRBD1. CDR1 is LGHDT, CDR2 YNNKEL, per germline (reference sequence). The CDR3 totals 16 residues. Trimming took 0 bases from V and 2 from J; bases not matched to a gene: 5.

This clonotype has more than one count but fewer than ten. This sequence joins TRBV19 and TRBJ1-6, with 12 bases identical to TRBD1. This CDR3 comprises 14 residues. Trimming took 8 bases from V and 9 from J; bases not matched to a gene: 5. CDR1 LNHDA and CDR2 SQIVND come from the germline V gene (reference sequence). The CDR3 DNA sequence: TGTGCCAGTGCGGGACAGGGGGCCGGTTCACCCCTCCACTTT. Its protein product is CASAGQGAGSPLHF.

This rearrangement joins TRBV7-6 to TRBJ1-1; D unresolved. The V and J ends lost 5 bases and 7 bases respectively, with 11 bases between them. The CDR3 totals 12 residues. CDR1 and CDR2 from the germline V gene are SGHVS and FNYEAQ. The CDR3 nucleotides are TGTGCCAGCAGCCCGGACCGGATTGAAGCTTTCTTT. Its translation is CASSPDRIEAFF.

This clonotype was observed a few times. The gene calls are TRBV29-1 and TRBJ2-1; TRBD1 matches at 8 bases. The germline V gene encodes CDR1 SQVTM and CDR2 ANQGSEA. The V segment lost 6 bases and the J segment 5 bases; nucleotides outside the gene matches: 12. CDR3 length: 15 amino acids. This CDR3 is CSVTRQGTLHNEQFF. In DNA form, the CDR3 reads TGCAGCGTCACGAGACAGGGGACCCTCCACAATGAGCAGTTCTTC.

There are many counts of this clonotype. V gene TRBV7-9 combines with J gene TRBJ1-4; D remains ambiguous. The CDR3 loop spans 13 amino acids. Trimming stripped 7 bases from V and 3 bases from J, with 9 bases between. Germline assignment: CDR1 SEHNR and CDR2 FQNEAQ (reference sequence). The DNA of the CDR3 is TGTGCCAGCACCAACAATCCTAATGAAAAACTGTTTTTT. Its translation is CASTNNPNEKLFF.

V and J are TRBV6-1 and TRBJ2-3; D uncertain. The germline CDR1 and CDR2 sequences are MNHNS and SASEGT. Between the trimmed V and J ends, which lost 0 bases and 6 bases, there was a span of 13 bases. The CDR3 loop spans 15 amino acids. Written as DNA, the CDR3 is TGTGCCAGCAGTGAAGCAGTCGCTTTTCCGGATACGCAGTATTTT. Its translation is CASSEAVAFPDTQYF.

This clonotype has at least ten counts. The chain couples TRBV7-3 to TRBJ2-5, with 9 bases lining up with TRBD1. The CDR3 runs 15 residues. V shed 3 bases and J 2 bases; nucleotides not matched to a gene: 4. Germline V gene lookup returns CDR1 SGHTA and CDR2 FQGTGA. The CDR3 DNA reads TGTGCCAGCAGCTTGACGGGGACAGGGCAAGAGACCCAGTACTTC. This translates into CASSLTGTGQETQYF.

The chain is built from TRBV7-8 and TRBJ1-4, with TRBD1 identical over 9 bases. This CDR3 has 15 residues. Germline V gene sequence: CDR1 SGHVS, CDR2 FQNEAQ. The ends lost 2 bases at V and 3 bases at J; junction bases unmatched: 1. This CDR3 reads CASSLRTGANEKLFF. CDR3 bases: TGTGCCAGCAGCTTACGGACAGGGGCTAATGAAAAACTGTTTTTT.

V usage is TRBV27 and J usage is TRBJ2-1; weak D call: TRBD2 (5 bases). The CDR3 spans 13 residues. Germline V CDR1 and CDR2: MNHEY, SMNVEV (reference sequence). The ends were cut back, 7 bases at V and 6 bases at J, with 13 bases in the middle. This CDR3 is CASTFRGANEQFF. Here the CDR3 DNA reads TGTGCCAGCACGTTCCGGGGTGCCAATGAGCAGTTCTTC.

The rearrangement joins TRBV7-9 to TRBJ2-1, with 7 bases that match TRBD1. There are 14 residues in the CDR3. The germline V gene has CDR1 SEHNR and CDR2 FQNEAQ (reference sequence). The J segment lost 7 bases and the V segment lost 3 bases, leaving 6 bases of the junction unmatched. CDR3 DNA sequence: TGTGCCAGCAGCTTCCGGGACAGTTCGAATGAGCAGTTCTTC. This encodes CASSFRDSSNEQFF.

This chain links TRBV12-3 or TRBV12-4 with TRBJ2-3; 7 nucleotides match TRBD1. V shed 7 bases and J 4 bases; nucleotides not matched to a gene: 14. This CDR3 comprises 16 residues. In DNA form, the CDR3 reads TGTGCCAGCATTCATTCGACCGGGACAGCCTCAGATACGCAGTATTTT. Residues: CASIHSTGTASDTQYF.

This clonotype has just a few counts. The V gene is TRBV6-2 or TRBV6-3, the J gene TRBJ2-1, with TRBD2 as a possible D gene (6 bases). This CDR3 is built from 14 residues. V was trimmed by 0 bases and J by 6 bases, leaving 9 bases between them. CDR1 MNHEY and CDR2 SVGEGT come from the germline V gene. The CDR3 region is CASSYSPGGNEQFF. Written as DNA, the CDR3 is TGTGCCAGCAGTTACTCCCCCGGGGGCAATGAGCAGTTCTTC.

The chain has TRBV30 and TRBJ1-6; TRBD1 might be the D (5 bases). The CDR3 contains 13 residues. V was clipped by 3 bases and J by 9 bases, with 12 bases between them. Germline V gene data show CDR1 as GTSNPN and CDR2 as SVGIG (reference sequence). DNA for the CDR3: TGTGCCTGGAGAGGGTTGGGGGTTTCACCCCTCCACTTT. It translates to CAWRGLGVSPLHF.

J is TRBJ2-5 and V is TRBV29-1, with D unclear. CDR3 size: 12 residues. V lost 4 bases and J lost 5, with 11 bases in between. Germline V gene lookup returns CDR1 SQVTM and CDR2 ANQGSEA. CDR3 in amino acids: CSVVDRRETQYF. CDR3 nucleotide sequence: TGCAGCGTTGTGGACCGTCGGGAGACCCAGTACTTC.